This T cell receptor (beta chain) was captured by sequencing in a study of long-term antiretroviral therapy in people with HIV. Study at large: The oldest samples precede the 2015 immediate-ART recommendation by about a decade.

Study results and caveats: Every time point showed a repertoire led by clones expanded before ART.

The CDR3 covers 15 residues. With 3 bases removed from V and 0 bases from J, the gap between germline ends came to 10 bases. The germline CDR1 and CDR2 sequences are MRHNA and SNTAGT. A single count supports this clone. Its cognate antigen is unknown. Running of the v3.0 immunoSEQ assay took place at survey level. TCRdb's table, derived via immunoSEQ multiplex PCR, lists solely in-frame clones and lacks some. The sample lists 7,000 or so clones, around 73% occurring once. J is TRBJ2-3 and V is TRBV6-4; no clear D. The sequence was collected from a man in his forties or fifties with HIV. Source: unsorted PBMCs, taken 0.2 years after starting antiretroviral therapy. This chain's CDR3 is CASSEGHTSTDTQYF. The DNA for the CDR3 is TGTGCCAGCAGTGAGGGCCATACTAGCACAGATACGCAGTATTTT.